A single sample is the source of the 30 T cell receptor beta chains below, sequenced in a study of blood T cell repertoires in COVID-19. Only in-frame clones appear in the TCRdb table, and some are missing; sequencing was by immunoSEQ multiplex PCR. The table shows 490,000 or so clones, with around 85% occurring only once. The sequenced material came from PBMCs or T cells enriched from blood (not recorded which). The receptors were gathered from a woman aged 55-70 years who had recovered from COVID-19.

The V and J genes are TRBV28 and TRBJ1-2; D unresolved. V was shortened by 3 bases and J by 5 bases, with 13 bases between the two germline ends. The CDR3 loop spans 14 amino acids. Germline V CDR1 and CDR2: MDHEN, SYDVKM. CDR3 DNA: TGTGCCAGCAGTTTGGGCACGAACCTTTATGGCTACACCTTC. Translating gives CASSLGTNLYGYTF.

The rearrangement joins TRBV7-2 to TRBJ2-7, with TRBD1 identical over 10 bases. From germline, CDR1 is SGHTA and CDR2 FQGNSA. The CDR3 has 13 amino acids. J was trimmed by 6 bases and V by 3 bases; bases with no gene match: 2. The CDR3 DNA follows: TGTGCCAGCAGCTTCTGGACAGGGGGCGAGCAGTACGTC. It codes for CASSFWTGGEQYV.

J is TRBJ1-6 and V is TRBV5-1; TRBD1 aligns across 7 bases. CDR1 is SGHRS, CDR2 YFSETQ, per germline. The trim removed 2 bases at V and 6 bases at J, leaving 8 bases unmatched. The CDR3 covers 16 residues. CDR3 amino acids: CASSLRRQGGNSPLHF. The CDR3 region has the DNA TGCGCCAGCAGCTTAAGGCGACAGGGAGGTAATTCACCCCTCCACTTT.

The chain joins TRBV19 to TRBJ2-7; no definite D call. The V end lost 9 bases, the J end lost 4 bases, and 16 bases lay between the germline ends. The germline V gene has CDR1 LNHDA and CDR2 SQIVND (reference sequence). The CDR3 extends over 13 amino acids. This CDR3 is CASFCAVLYEQYV. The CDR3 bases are TGTGCCAGCTTTTGTGCAGTTCTTTACGAGCAGTACGTC.

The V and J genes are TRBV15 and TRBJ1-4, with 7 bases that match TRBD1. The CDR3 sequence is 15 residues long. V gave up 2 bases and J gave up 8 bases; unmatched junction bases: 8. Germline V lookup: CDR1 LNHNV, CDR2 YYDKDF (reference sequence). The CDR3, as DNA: TGTGCCACCAGCAGATCAACAGGGGTAGGGGAAAAACTGTTTTTT. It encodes CATSRSTGVGEKLFF.

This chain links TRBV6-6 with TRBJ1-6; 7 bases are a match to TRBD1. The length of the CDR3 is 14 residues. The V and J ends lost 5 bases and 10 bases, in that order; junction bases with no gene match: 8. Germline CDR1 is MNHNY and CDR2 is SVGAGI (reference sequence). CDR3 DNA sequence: TGTGCCAGCAGTCTACAGGGGCCTATATCACCCCTCCACTTT. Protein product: CASSLQGPISPLHF.

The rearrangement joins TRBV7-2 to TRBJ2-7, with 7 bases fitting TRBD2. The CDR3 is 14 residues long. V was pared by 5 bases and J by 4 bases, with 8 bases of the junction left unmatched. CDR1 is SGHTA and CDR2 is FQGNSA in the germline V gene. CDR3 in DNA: TGTGCCAGCAGCCCCGGCGGGGGACCGTACGAGCAGTACGTC. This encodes CASSPGGGPYEQYV.

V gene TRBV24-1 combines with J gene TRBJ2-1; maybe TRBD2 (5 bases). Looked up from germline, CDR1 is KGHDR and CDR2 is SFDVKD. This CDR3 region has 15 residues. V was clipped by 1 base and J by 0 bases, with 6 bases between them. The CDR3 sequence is CATSDFGSSYNEQFF. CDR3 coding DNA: TGTGCCACCAGTGATTTTGGGAGCTCCTACAATGAGCAGTTCTTC.

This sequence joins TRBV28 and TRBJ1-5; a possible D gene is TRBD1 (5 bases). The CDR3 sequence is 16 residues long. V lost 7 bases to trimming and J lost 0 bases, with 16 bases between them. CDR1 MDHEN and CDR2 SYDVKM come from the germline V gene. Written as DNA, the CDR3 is TGTGCCAGCACTCCCGCAGGGTCATATAGCAATCAGCCCCAGCATTTT. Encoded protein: CASTPAGSYSNQPQHF.

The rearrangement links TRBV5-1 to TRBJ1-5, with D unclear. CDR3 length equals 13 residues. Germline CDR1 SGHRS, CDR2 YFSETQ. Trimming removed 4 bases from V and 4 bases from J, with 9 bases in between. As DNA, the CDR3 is TGCGCCAGCAGCCGGGAGTCAAATCAGCCCCAGCATTTT. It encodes CASSRESNQPQHF.

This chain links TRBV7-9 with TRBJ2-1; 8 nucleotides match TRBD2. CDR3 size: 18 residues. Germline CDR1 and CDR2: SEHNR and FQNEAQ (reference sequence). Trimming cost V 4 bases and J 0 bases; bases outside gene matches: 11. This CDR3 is CASSSLRGTRSSYNEQFF. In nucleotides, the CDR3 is TGTGCCAGCAGCTCCCTTCGTGGGACTAGGAGCTCCTACAATGAGCAGTTCTTC.

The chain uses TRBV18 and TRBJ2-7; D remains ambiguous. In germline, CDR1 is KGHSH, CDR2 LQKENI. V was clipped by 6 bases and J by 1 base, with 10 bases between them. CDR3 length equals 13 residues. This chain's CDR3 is CASSLSRSYEQYV. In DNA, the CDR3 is TGTGCCAGCTCCCTCTCGAGGTCCTACGAGCAGTACGTC.

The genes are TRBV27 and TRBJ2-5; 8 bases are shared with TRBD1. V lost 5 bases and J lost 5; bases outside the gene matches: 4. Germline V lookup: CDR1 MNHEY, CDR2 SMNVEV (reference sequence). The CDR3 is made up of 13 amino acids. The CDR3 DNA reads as TGTGCCAGCAGTCCCTGGACAGGGGAGACCCAGTACTTC. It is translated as CASSPWTGETQYF.

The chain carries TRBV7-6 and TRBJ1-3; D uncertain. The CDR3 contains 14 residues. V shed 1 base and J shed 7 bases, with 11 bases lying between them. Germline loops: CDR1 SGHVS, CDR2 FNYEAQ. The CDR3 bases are TGTGCCAGCAGCTTAGGGCCGTTCGTGAACACCATATATTTT. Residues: CASSLGPFVNTIYF. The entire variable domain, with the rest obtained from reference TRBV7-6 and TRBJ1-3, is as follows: GAGVSQSPRYKVTKRGQDVALRCDPISGHVSLYWYRQALGQGPEFLTYFNYEAQQDKSGLPNDRFSAERPEGSISTLTIQRTEQRDSAMYRCASSLGPFVNTIYFGEGSWLTVV.

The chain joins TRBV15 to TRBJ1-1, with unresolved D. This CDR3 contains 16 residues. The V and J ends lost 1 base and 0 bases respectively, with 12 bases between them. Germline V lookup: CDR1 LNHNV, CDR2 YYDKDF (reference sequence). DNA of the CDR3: TGTGCCACCAGCAGAGGTTCAGGACTCATGAACACTGAAGCTTTCTTT. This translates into CATSRGSGLMNTEAFF.

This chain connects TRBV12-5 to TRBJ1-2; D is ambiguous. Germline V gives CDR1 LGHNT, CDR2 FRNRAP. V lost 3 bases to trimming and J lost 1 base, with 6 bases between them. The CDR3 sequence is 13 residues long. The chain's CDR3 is CASGLRVNYGYTF. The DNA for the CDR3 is TGTGCTAGTGGTTTACGGGTTAACTATGGCTACACCTTC.

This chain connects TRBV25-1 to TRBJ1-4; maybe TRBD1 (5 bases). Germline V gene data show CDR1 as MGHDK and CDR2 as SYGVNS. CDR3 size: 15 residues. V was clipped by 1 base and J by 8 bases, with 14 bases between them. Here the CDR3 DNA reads TGTGCCAGCAGTGAATTACCAGGGCGGGAGGAAAAACTGTTTTTT. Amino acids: CASSELPGREEKLFF.

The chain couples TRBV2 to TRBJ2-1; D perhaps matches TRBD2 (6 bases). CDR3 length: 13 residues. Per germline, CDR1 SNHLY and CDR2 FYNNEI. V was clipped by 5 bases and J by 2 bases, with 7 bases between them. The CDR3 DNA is TGTGCCAGCAGTTCGGGGGCCTACAATGAGCAGTTCTTC. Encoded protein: CASSSGAYNEQFF. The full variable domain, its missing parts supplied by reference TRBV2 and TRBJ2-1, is EPEVTQTPSHQVTQMGQEVILRCVPISNHLYFYWYRQILGQKVEFLVSFYNNEISEKSEIFDDQFSVERPDGSNFTLKIRSTKLEDSAMYFCASSSGAYNEQFFGPGTRLTVL.

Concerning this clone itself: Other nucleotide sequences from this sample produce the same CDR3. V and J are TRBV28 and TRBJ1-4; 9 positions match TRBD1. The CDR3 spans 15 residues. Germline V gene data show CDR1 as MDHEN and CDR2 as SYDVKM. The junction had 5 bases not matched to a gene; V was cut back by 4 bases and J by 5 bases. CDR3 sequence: CASSSTGTGNEKLFF. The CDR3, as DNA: TGTGCCAGCAGTTCTACCGGGACAGGGAATGAAAAACTGTTTTTT.

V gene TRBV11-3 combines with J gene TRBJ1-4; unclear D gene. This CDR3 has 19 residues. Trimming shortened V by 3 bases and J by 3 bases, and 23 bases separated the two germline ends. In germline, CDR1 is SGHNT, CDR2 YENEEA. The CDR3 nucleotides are TGTGCCAGCAGCTTGTTGTGGCTAGGGATCCCCGGGGCTAATGAAAAACTGTTTTTT. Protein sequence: CASSLLWLGIPGANEKLFF.

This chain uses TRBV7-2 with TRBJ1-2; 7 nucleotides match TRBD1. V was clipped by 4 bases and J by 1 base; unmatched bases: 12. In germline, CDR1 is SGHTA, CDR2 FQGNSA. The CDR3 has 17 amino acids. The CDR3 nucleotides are TGTGCCAGCAGCTCTACAGGGGTTATACCCCTTAACTATGGCTACACCTTC. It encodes CASSSTGVIPLNYGYTF.

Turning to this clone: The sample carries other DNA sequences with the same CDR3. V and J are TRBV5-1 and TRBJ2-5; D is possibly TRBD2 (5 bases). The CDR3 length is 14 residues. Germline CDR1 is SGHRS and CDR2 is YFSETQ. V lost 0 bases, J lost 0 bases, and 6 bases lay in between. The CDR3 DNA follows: TGCGCCAGCAGCTTGGCGGGGTACCAAGAGACCCAGTACTTC. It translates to CASSLAGYQETQYF.

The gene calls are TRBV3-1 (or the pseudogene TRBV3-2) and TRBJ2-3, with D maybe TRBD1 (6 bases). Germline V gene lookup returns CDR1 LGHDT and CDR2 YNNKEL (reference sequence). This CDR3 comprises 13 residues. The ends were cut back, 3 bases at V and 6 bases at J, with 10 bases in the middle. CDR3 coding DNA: TGTGCCAGCAGCCAGAAGGGGGTGGATACGCAGTATTTT. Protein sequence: CASSQKGVDTQYF.

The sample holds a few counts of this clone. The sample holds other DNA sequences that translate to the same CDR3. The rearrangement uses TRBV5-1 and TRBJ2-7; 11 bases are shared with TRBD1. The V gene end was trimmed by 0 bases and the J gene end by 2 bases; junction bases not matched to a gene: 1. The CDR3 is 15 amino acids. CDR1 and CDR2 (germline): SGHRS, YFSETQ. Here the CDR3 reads CASSLGGQGAYEQYF. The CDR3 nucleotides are TGCGCCAGCAGCTTGGGGGGACAGGGGGCCTACGAGCAGTACTTC.

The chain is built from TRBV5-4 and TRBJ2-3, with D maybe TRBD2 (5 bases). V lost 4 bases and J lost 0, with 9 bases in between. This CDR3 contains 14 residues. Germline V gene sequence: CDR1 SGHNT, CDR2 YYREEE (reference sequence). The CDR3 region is CASSGSPSTDTQYF. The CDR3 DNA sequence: TGTGCCAGCAGCGGGAGCCCTAGCACAGATACGCAGTATTTT.

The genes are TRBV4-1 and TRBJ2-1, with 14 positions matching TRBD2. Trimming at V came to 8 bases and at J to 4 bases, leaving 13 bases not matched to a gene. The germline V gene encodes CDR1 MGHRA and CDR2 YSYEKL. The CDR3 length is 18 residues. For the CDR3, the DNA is TGCGCCAGCGGAGAAGCTCCGGGACTAGCGGGGGTTTACAATGAGCAGTTCTTC. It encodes CASGEAPGLAGVYNEQFF.

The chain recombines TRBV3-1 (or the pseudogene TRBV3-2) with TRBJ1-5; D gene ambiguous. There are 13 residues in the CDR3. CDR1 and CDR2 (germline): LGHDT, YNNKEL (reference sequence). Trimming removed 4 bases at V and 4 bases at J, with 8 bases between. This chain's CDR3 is CASSPGINQPQHF. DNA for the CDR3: TGTGCCAGCAGCCCCGGGATAAATCAGCCCCAGCATTTT.

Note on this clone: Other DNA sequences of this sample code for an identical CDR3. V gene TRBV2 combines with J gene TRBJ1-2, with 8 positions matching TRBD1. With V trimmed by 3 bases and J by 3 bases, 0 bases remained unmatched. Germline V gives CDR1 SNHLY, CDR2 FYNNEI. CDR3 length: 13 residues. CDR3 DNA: TGTGCCAGCAGTGAGGACAGGGACTATGGCTACACCTTC. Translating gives CASSEDRDYGYTF.

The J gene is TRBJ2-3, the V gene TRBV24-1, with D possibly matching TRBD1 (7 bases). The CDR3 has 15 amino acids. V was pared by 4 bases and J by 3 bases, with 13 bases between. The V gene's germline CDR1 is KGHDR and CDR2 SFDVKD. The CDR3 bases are TGTGCCACCAGTGACGGAGGGACAGCGACAGATACGCAGTATTTT. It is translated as CATSDGGTATDTQYF.

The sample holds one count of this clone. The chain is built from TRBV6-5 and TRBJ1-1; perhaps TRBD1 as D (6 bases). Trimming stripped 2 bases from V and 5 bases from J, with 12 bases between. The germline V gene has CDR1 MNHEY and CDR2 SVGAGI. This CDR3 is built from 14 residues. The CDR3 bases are TGTGCCAGCAGTTACGGGGGCATGGGTACTGAAGCTTTCTTT. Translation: CASSYGGMGTEAFF.